The text below deals with one T cell receptor (beta chain). Its antigen is not known. Other DNA sequences in this sample translate to the same CDR3. The data stem from a study of regulatory dendritic cells for organ transplantation. The study's findings and limits: Regulatory dendritic cells appeared to expand memory CD8+ clones less than mature ones.

CFSE-labeled sorted T cells met regulatory or mature dendritic cells for under 6 days. Assay: immunoSEQ multiplex PCR; the TCRdb copy retains only in-frame clones and omits some. The repertoire holds roughly 9,300 clones, with just over 65% as singletons. The TCR was taken from a human donor in good health. The sequenced sample consisted of naive CD4+ T cells from blood cultured with dendritic cells. The subset was: CD45RA+ naive T cells.

CDR3 region: CASSYPGGGYTF. The CDR3 DNA sequence: TGTGCCAGCAGTTACCCGGGGGGCGGCTACACCTTC. The chain joins TRBV6-5 to TRBJ1-2; TRBD1 might be the D (6 bases). CDR3 length: 12 residues. Germline CDR1 MNHEY, CDR2 SVGAGI. V lost 2 bases and J lost 8, with 9 bases in between.